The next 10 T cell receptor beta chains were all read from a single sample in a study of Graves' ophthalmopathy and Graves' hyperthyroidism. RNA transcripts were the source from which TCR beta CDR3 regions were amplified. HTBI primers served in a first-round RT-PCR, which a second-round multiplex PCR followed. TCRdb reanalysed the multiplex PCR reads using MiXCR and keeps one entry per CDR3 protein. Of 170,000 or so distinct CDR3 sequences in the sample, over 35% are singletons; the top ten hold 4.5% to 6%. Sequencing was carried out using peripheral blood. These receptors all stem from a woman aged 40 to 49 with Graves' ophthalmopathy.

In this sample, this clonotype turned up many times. The CDR3 sequence: CASSDSLAGGAKNIQYF. In DNA form, the CDR3 reads TGTGCCAGCAGTGATTCACTAGCGGGGGGAGCCAAAAACATTCAGTACTTC. This chain joins TRBV2 and TRBJ2-4; 12 bases fit TRBD2. The germline V gene encodes CDR1 SNHLY and CDR2 FYNNEI. This CDR3 contains 17 residues. With V trimmed by 3 bases and J by 0 bases, 3 bases remained unmatched.

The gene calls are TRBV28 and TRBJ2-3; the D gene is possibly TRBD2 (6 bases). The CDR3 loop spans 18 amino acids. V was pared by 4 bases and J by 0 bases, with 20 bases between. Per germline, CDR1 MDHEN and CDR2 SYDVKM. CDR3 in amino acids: CASSSLEIAVTSTDTQYF. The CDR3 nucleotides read TGTGCCAGCAGTTCCCTTGAAATAGCGGTTACTAGCACAGATACGCAGTATTTT.

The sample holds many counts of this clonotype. Here the CDR3 DNA reads TGCAGTGCTAGAGCCGGGACTAGCGGCCAAGAGACCCAGTACTTC. Translation: CSARAGTSGQETQYF. V is TRBV20-1 and J is TRBJ2-5, with 11 bases fitting TRBD2. CDR3 length equals 15 residues. Germline V CDR1 and CDR2: DFQATT, SNEGSKA (reference sequence). The trim removed 1 base at V and 1 base at J, leaving 2 bases unmatched.

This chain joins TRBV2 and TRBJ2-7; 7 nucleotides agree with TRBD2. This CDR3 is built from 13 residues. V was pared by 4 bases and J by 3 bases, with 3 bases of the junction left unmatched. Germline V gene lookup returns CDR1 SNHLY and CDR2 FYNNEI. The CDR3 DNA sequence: TGTGCCAGCAGTGGGACTAGACTCTACGAGCAGTACTTC. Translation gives CASSGTRLYEQYF. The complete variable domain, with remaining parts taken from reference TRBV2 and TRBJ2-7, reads EPEVTQTPSHQVTQMGQEVILRCVPISNHLYFYWYRQILGQKVEFLVSFYNNEISEKSEIFDDQFSVERPDGSNFTLKIRSTKLEDSAMYFCASSGTRLYEQYFGPGTRLTVT.

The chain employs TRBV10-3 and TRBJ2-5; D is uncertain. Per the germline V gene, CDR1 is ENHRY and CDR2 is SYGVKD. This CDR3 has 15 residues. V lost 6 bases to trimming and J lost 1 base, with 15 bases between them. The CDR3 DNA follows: TGTGCCATCAGCGAGATGGCGGCAGCCCAAGAGACCCAGTACTTC. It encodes CAISEMAAAQETQYF.

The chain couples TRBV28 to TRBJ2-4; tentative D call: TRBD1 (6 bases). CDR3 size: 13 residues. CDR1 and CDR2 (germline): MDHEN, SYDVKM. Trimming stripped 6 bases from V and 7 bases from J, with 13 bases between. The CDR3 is CASSTRGLNIQYF. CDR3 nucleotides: TGTGCCAGCAGCACTAGGGGGTTGAACATTCAGTACTTC.

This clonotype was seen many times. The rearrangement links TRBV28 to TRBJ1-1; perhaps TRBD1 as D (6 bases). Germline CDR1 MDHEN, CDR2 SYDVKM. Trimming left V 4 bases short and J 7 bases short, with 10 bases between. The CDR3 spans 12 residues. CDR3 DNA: TGTGCCAGCAGTTGGACAGATTTTGAAGCTTTCTTT. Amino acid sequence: CASSWTDFEAFF.

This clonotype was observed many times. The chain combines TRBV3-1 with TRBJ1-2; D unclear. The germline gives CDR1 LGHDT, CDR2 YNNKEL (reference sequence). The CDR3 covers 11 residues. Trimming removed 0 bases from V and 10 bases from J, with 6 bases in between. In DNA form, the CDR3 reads TGTGCCAGCAGCCAAGATTTTAACTACACCTTC. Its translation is CASSQDFNYTF. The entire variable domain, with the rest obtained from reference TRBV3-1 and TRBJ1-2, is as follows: DTAVSQTPKYLVTQMGNDKSIKCEQNLGHDTMYWYKQDSKKFLKIMFSYNNKELIINETVPNRFSPKSPDKAHLNLHINSLELGDSAVYFCASSQDFNYTFGSGTRLTVV.

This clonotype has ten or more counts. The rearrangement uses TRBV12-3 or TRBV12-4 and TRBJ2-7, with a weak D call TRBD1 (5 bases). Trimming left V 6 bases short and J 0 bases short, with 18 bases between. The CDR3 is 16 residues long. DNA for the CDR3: TGTGCCAGCAGCCCGCAGGTGAACAGGCCCTCCTACGAGCAGTACTTC. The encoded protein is CASSPQVNRPSYEQYF.

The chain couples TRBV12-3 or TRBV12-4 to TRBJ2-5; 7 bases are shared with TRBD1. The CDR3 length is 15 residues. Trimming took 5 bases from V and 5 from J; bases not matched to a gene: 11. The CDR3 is CASSPTGQNGETQYF. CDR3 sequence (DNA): TGTGCCAGCAGTCCGACGGGACAGAACGGGGAGACCCAGTACTTC.